The 20 T cell receptor beta chains below come from one sample, sequenced in a study of monozygotic twins with inflammatory bowel disease. TCRdb reanalyzed the 5' RACE reads, giving one entry per CDR3 protein sequence and no DNA. With over 110,000 distinct CDR3 sequences in the sample, the ten largest clones hold 2% to 3%. Material: blood. Receptors originate from a human donor with ulcerative colitis or Crohn's disease, or a healthy co-twin of an affected twin (not recorded which).

The CDR3 region is CASRNLAGGKSSYNEQFF. The chain employs TRBV11-1 and TRBJ2-1; TCRdb's D gene call, TRBD2, goes unchecked for lack of DNA. In germline, CDR1 is SGHAT, CDR2 FQDESV (reference sequence). The CDR3 sequence is 18 residues long.

This chain links TRBV6-6 with TRBJ1-1; there is no DNA to check the TCRdb D call of TRBD1. This CDR3 spans 14 amino acids. CDR1 and CDR2 (germline): MNHNY, SVGAGI (reference sequence). The chain's CDR3 is CASNEQDRATEAFF.

This CDR3 reads CASSQQGDTDTQYF. V is TRBV5-1 and J is TRBJ2-3; as DNA is missing, the TRBD1 call by TCRdb cannot be tested. This CDR3 region has 14 residues. The germline CDR1 and CDR2 sequences are SGHRS and YFSETQ.

The J gene is TRBJ2-7, the V gene TRBV5-1; with no DNA, the TCRdb D assignment of TRBD2 cannot be verified. The germline V gene encodes CDR1 SGHRS and CDR2 YFSETQ. The CDR3 totals 16 residues. CDR3 amino acids: CASSPVGPPRFYEQYF.

The chain uses TRBV7-9 and TRBJ1-6; the D gene TCRdb calls, TRBD1, cannot be checked with no DNA. Germline CDR1 SEHNR, CDR2 FQNEAQ (reference sequence). The CDR3 contains 17 residues. CDR3 loop: CASSPTPDRGRGSPLHF. Combining the CDR3 with reference TRBV7-9 and TRBJ1-6 gives the whole variable domain DTGVSQNPRHKITKRGQNVTFRCDPISEHNRLYWYRQTLGQGPEFLTYFQNEAQLEKSRLLSDRFSAERPKGSFSTLEIQRTEQGDSAMYLCASSPTPDRGRGSPLHFGNGTRLTVT.

The rearrangement links TRBV7-2 to TRBJ1-5; as DNA is missing, the TRBD1 call by TCRdb cannot be tested. The CDR3 runs 14 residues. The germline gives CDR1 SGHTA, CDR2 FQGNSA. CDR3 region: CASSPDRGGQPQHF.

The gene calls are TRBV5-1 and TRBJ2-1; absent DNA, TCRdb's TRBD1 call cannot be checked. The CDR3 has 14 residues. In germline, CDR1 is SGHRS, CDR2 YFSETQ. The CDR3 here is CASSLEGDYNEQFF. Supplemented by reference TRBV5-1 and TRBJ2-1, the full variable domain reads KAGVTQTPRYLIKTRGQQVTLSCSPISGHRSVSWYQQTPGQGLQFLFEYFSETQRNKGNFPGRFSGRQFSNSRSEMNVSTLELGDSALYLCASSLEGDYNEQFFGPGTRLTVL.

This chain connects TRBV5-5 to TRBJ1-1. This CDR3 comprises 12 residues. Germline assignment: CDR1 SGHKS and CDR2 YYEKEE (reference sequence). CDR3 sequence: CASSLGDTEAFF.

The chain joins TRBV18 to TRBJ2-1; the TCRdb D gene call, TRBD2, has no DNA to confirm it. The CDR3 covers 16 residues. Germline-derived CDR1 and CDR2 are KGHSH and LQKENI. CDR3 sequence: CASSPPLLASNNEQFF.

The chain has TRBV11-2 and TRBJ2-3; the D gene TCRdb calls, TRBD1, cannot be checked with no DNA. The CDR3 length is 17 residues. Per the germline V gene, CDR1 is SGHAT and CDR2 is FQNNGV. This chain's CDR3 is CASSLDAGGTGTDTQYF.

The CDR3 reads CAIRTGTGFRTDTQYF. The chain employs TRBV10-3 and TRBJ2-3; TCRdb's D gene call, TRBD1, goes unchecked for lack of DNA. Germline V gene lookup returns CDR1 ENHRY and CDR2 SYGVKD. The CDR3 loop spans 16 amino acids.

This chain links TRBV5-1 with TRBJ1-2; the D call of TRBD1 rests on TCRdb alone, since no DNA is present to check it. Germline CDR1 SGHRS, CDR2 YFSETQ. This CDR3 comprises 16 residues. The CDR3 spells CASSLGQGAKILGYTF.

The J gene is TRBJ2-7, the V gene TRBV4-1. This CDR3 region has 12 residues. The germline V gene has CDR1 MGHRA and CDR2 YSYEKL. The CDR3 sequence is CASSQDSGEQYF.

V is TRBV7-3 and J is TRBJ1-2; there is no DNA to check the TCRdb D call of TRBD1. The CDR3 covers 14 residues. The germline gives CDR1 SGHTA, CDR2 FQGTGA. The CDR3 protein is CASSQGGQGYGYTF.

CDR3 protein: CASSPRLEGPYGYTF. The chain has TRBV18 and TRBJ1-2. Looked up from germline, CDR1 is KGHSH and CDR2 is LQKENI. The CDR3 loop spans 15 amino acids.

V usage is TRBV5-1 and J usage is TRBJ2-1; TCRdb's assignment of TRBD1 cannot be checked, as there is no DNA. This CDR3 is 16 amino acids long. Looked up from germline, CDR1 is SGHRS and CDR2 is YFSETQ. The CDR3 is CASSLVSGTGINEQFF.

The rearrangement joins TRBV10-3 to TRBJ2-3. This CDR3 has 14 residues. CDR1 is ENHRY, CDR2 SYGVKD, per germline. CDR3 in amino acids: CAISEQNPADTQYF.

V is TRBV10-2 and J is TRBJ2-2; TCRdb outputs TRBD2, but without DNA this stays unchecked. The CDR3 totals 15 residues. Germline lookup yields CDR1 WSHSY and CDR2 SAAADI. This chain's CDR3 is CASTGLAGGPGELFF.

The gene calls are TRBV4-2 and TRBJ1-4; no DNA is available, so the TRBD1 call from TCRdb remains unchecked. Germline V CDR1 and CDR2: LGHNA, YNFKEQ. The CDR3 totals 16 residues. The CDR3 loop is CASSQDFRGADEKLFF.

V usage is TRBV5-1 and J usage is TRBJ1-1; TCRdb picks TRBD1, but there is no DNA to check that call. The CDR3 loop spans 15 amino acids. CDR1 and CDR2 from the germline V gene are SGHRS and YFSETQ. The CDR3 region is CASSPQQGLRTEAFF.